One sample yielded the 18 T cell receptor beta chains listed below, sequenced in a study of PD-L1 blockade in urothelial cancer. Described time point: pretreatment peripheral blood. The protocol was immunoSEQ multiplex PCR, while the TCRdb copy is restricted to in-frame clones and leaves out a portion. The sample has 85,000 to 90,000 clones; about 90% are singletons. The specimen comprised PBMCs, sampled around atezolizumab (anti-PD-L1) treatment. The source of these receptors is a woman of 80 years or more with urothelial cancer.

This clone was detected once. The gene calls are TRBV5-1 and TRBJ2-7; 12 bases line up with TRBD2. The germline V gene has CDR1 SGHRS and CDR2 YFSETQ. Trimming at V came to 6 bases and at J to 0 bases, leaving 4 bases not matched to a gene. This CDR3 spans 15 amino acids. CDR3 sequence (DNA): TGCGCCAGCAACCCGACTAGCGGGAGCTCCTACGAGCAGTACTTC. It encodes CASNPTSGSSYEQYF.

V usage is TRBV7-6 and J usage is TRBJ2-7, with 10 bases matching TRBD1. Germline loops: CDR1 SGHVS, CDR2 FNYEAQ. The CDR3 loop spans 13 amino acids. V gave up 3 bases and J gave up 6 bases; unmatched junction bases: 2. The CDR3 protein is CASSFGQGGEQYF. In DNA form, the CDR3 reads TGTGCCAGCAGCTTTGGACAGGGGGGCGAGCAGTACTTC.

The genes are TRBV12-5 and TRBJ2-1; D not resolved. Germline assignment: CDR1 LGHNT and CDR2 FRNRAP. The germline V and J ends were trimmed by 2 bases and 4 bases, with 6 bases remaining between them. This CDR3 contains 13 residues. This CDR3 is CASGLNQYNEQFF. In DNA, the CDR3 is TGTGCTAGTGGTTTGAACCAGTACAATGAGCAGTTCTTC.

The rearrangement links TRBV15 to TRBJ2-7; tentatively, D is TRBD1 (6 bases). The V end was cut by 3 bases, the J end by 0 bases, with 15 bases between. Germline-derived CDR1 and CDR2 are LNHNV and YYDKDF (reference sequence). The CDR3 has 16 residues. The DNA of the CDR3 is TGTGCCACCAGCAGCCCTAGTGGGGGACACTCCTACGAGCAGTACTTC. It codes for CATSSPSGGHSYEQYF.

This rearrangement joins TRBV5-1 to TRBJ2-3, with 7 bases fitting TRBD1. Trimming at V came to 6 bases and at J to 5 bases, leaving 9 bases not matched to a gene. Germline V gives CDR1 SGHRS, CDR2 YFSETQ. This CDR3 is built from 14 residues. CDR3 nucleotide sequence: TGCGCCAGCACCTTTACAGGGGCTGGAGATACGCAGTATTTT. Its protein is CASTFTGAGDTQYF.

The chain couples TRBV5-1 to TRBJ1-2; TRBD1 agrees at 10 bases. Germline V gene data show CDR1 as SGHRS and CDR2 as YFSETQ. CDR3 length: 13 residues. Losses at the gene ends were 3 bases for V and 8 bases for J; bases not matched to a gene: 4. CDR3 coding DNA: TGCGCCAGCAGCTCGGGACAGGGGAGCGGCTACACCTTC. This gives the protein CASSSGQGSGYTF.

This rearrangement joins TRBV10-2 to TRBJ2-7, with D perhaps matching TRBD1 (5 bases). V was clipped by 2 bases and J by 3 bases, with 5 bases between them. Germline values: CDR1 WSHSY, CDR2 SAAADI. This CDR3 spans 12 amino acids. This CDR3 reads CASSERGYEQYF. DNA of the CDR3: TGCGCCAGCAGTGAGAGGGGCTACGAGCAGTACTTC.

The rearrangement uses TRBV6-1 and TRBJ1-1, with a possible D match to TRBD1 (5 bases). V gave up 2 bases and J gave up 5 bases, with 9 bases separating them. Germline-derived CDR1 and CDR2 are MNHNS and SASEGT. The CDR3 covers 13 residues. The CDR3 loop reads CASSEQGLTEAFF. Here the CDR3 DNA reads TGTGCCAGCAGTGAACAGGGCCTTACTGAAGCTTTCTTT.

V usage is TRBV9 and J usage is TRBJ2-3; 10 bases map to TRBD2. The CDR3 has 15 amino acids. The germline CDR1 and CDR2 sequences are SGDLS and YYNGEE. Trimming removed 5 bases from V and 0 bases from J; junction bases left unmatched: 3. CDR3 in DNA: TGTGCCAGCAGGGGACTAGCGTCTAGCACAGATACGCAGTATTTT. Translation gives CASRGLASSTDTQYF.

The J gene is TRBJ2-3, the V gene TRBV7-6; 7 bases fit TRBD1. Germline V gives CDR1 SGHVS, CDR2 FNYEAQ. After removal of 1 base from V and 6 bases from J, the junction contained 4 bases not matched to a gene. The CDR3 is 14 amino acids. The CDR3 loop reads CASSLGDRADTQYF. For the CDR3, the DNA is TGTGCCAGCAGCTTAGGGGACAGAGCGGATACGCAGTATTTT.

The V gene is TRBV11-3, the J gene TRBJ2-5, with TRBD1 matching 7 bases. The CDR3 runs to 15 residues. Losses at the gene ends were 1 base for V and 1 base for J; bases not matched to a gene: 3. Germline CDR1 SGHNT, CDR2 YENEEA. The CDR3 reads CASSLVPGGQETQYF. For the CDR3, the DNA is TGTGCCAGCAGCTTAGTCCCAGGGGGCCAAGAGACCCAGTACTTC.

The chain links TRBV7-3 to TRBJ2-1, with TRBD1 matching 7 bases. The CDR3 is made up of 15 amino acids. Trimming cost V 4 bases and J 0 bases; bases outside gene matches: 3. The V gene's germline CDR1 is SGHTA and CDR2 FQGTGA. The CDR3 DNA reads TGTGCCAGCAGCTCGGGGACAGCCTCCTACAATGAGCAGTTCTTC. The encoded protein is CASSSGTASYNEQFF. Together with reference TRBV7-3 and TRBJ2-1, the CDR3 gives the full variable domain: GAGVSQTPSNKVTEKGKYVELRCDPISGHTALYWYRQSLGQGPEFLIYFQGTGAADDSGLPNDRFFAVRPEGSVSTLKIQRTERGDSAVYLCASSSGTASYNEQFFGPGTRLTVL.

This clone was counted only a few times. V gene TRBV18 combines with J gene TRBJ1-2, with TRBD1 matching 9 bases. The junction had 1 base not matched to a gene; V was cut back by 2 bases and J by 6 bases. This CDR3 region has 13 residues. Germline-derived CDR1 and CDR2 are KGHSH and LQKENI. In DNA, the CDR3 is TGTGCCAGCTCACCAGGGGACAGGGATGGCTACACCTTC. It codes for CASSPGDRDGYTF.

The chain recombines TRBV4-2 with TRBJ1-1; tentatively, D is TRBD1 (5 bases). The CDR3 sequence is 15 residues long. CDR1 LGHNA and CDR2 YNFKEQ come from the germline V gene. The V end lost 5 bases, the J end lost 1 base, and 14 bases lay between the germline ends. As DNA, the CDR3 is TGTGCCAGCAGCGCGATAGACAGAGAGAACACTGAAGCTTTCTTT. It is translated as CASSAIDRENTEAFF.

CDR3 region: CAWTLGLSTEAFF. CDR3 DNA sequence: TGTGCCTGGACATTGGGCTTATCCACTGAAGCTTTCTTT. V usage is TRBV30 and J usage is TRBJ1-1; D gene unclear. The CDR3 totals 13 residues. Trimming shortened V by 4 bases and J by 4 bases, and 13 bases separated the two germline ends. Germline CDR1 GTSNPN, CDR2 SVGIG (reference sequence).

The chain couples TRBV19 to TRBJ2-1; D may be TRBD1 (5 bases). Germline V gives CDR1 LNHDA, CDR2 SQIVND (reference sequence). The CDR3 totals 11 residues. V shed 3 bases and J shed 16 bases, with 13 bases lying between them. The CDR3 spells CASSIGAVGFF. In DNA form, the CDR3 reads TGTGCCAGTAGTATTGGGGCGGTGGGATTCTTC.

The chain uses TRBV28 and TRBJ2-5, with D tentatively TRBD1 (6 bases). Germline values: CDR1 MDHEN, CDR2 SYDVKM. The CDR3 totals 15 residues. V gave up 2 bases and J gave up 5 bases, with 15 bases separating them. The CDR3 nucleotides are TGTGCCAGCAGTTTACAGGTCAGGGGTGGGGAGACCCAGTACTTC. Its protein is CASSLQVRGGETQYF.

The gene calls are TRBV28 and TRBJ1-2, with 12 bases aligning to TRBD1. Trimming at V came to 5 bases and at J to 10 bases, leaving 5 bases not matched to a gene. The CDR3 extends over 13 amino acids. CDR1 MDHEN and CDR2 SYDVKM come from the germline V gene. The CDR3 DNA reads TGTGCCAGCAGTATAGGGACAGGGGGCGCCTACACCTTC. As protein: CASSIGTGGAYTF.